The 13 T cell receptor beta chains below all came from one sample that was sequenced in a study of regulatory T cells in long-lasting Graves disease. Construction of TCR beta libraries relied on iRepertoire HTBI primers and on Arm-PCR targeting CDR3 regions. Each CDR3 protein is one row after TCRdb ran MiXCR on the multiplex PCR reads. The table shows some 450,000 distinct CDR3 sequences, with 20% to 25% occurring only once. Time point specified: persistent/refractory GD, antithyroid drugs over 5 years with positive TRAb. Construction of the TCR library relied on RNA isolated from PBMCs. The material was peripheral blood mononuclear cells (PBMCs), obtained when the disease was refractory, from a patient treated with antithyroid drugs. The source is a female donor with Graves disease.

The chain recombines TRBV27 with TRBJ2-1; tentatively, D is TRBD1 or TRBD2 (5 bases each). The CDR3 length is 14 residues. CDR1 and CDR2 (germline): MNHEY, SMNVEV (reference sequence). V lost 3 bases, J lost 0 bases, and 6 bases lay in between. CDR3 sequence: CASSFGGSYNEQFF. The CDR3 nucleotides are TGTGCCAGCAGTTTTGGGGGCTCCTACAATGAGCAGTTCTTC.

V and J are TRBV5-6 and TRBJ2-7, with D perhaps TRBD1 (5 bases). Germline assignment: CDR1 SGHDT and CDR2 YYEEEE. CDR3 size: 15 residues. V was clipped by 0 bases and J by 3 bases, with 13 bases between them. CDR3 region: CASSLERQPNYEQYF. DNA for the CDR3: TGTGCCAGCAGCTTGGAGAGACAGCCCAACTACGAGCAGTACTTC.

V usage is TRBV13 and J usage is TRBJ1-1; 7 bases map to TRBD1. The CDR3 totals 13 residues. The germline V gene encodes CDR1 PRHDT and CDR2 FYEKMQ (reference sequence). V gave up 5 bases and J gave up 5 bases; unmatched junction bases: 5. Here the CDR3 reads CASSPGGKTEAFF. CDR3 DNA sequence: TGTGCCAGCAGCCCAGGGGGGAAAACTGAAGCTTTCTTT. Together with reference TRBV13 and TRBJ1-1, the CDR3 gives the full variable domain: AAGVIQSPRHLIKEKRETATLKCYPIPRHDTVYWYQQGPGQDPQFLISFYEKMQSDKGSIPDRFSAQQFSDYHSELNMSSLELGDSALYFCASSPGGKTEAFFGQGTRLTVV.

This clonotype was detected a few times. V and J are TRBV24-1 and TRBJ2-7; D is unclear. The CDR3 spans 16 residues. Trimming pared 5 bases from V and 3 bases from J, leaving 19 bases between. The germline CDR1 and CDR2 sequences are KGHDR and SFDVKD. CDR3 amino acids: CATSASPGSGRYEQYF. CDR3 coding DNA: TGTGCCACCAGTGCCTCCCCAGGTTCCGGGCGCTACGAGCAGTACTTC.

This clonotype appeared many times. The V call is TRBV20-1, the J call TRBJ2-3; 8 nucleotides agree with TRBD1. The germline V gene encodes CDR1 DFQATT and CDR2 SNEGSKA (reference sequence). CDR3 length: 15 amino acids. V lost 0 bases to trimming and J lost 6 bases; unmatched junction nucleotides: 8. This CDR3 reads CSARDARGRWDTQYF. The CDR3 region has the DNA TGCAGTGCTAGAGATGCCAGGGGGCGTTGGGATACGCAGTATTTT.

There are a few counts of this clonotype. The CDR3, as DNA: TGTGCCAGCAGTCACAGCGGGAGGGGCACAGATACGCAGTATTTT. Its translation: CASSHSGRGTDTQYF. This chain connects TRBV3-1 to TRBJ2-3; TRBD2 agrees at 10 bases. V gave up 6 bases and J gave up 1 base; unmatched junction bases: 4. Per germline, CDR1 LGHDT and CDR2 YNNKEL (reference sequence). The CDR3 has 15 amino acids.

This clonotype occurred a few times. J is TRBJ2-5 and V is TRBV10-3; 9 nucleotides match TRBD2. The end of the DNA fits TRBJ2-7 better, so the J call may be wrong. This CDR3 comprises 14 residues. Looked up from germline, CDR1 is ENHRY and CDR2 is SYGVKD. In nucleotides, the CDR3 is TGTGCCATCAGGGGTAGCGGGAGCGGCTACGAGCAGTACTTC. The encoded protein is CAIRGSGSGYEQYF.

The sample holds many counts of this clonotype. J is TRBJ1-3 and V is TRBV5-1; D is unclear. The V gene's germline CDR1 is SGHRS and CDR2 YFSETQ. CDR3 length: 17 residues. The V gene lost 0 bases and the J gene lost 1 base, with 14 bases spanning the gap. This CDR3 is CASSLASTRGSGNTIYF. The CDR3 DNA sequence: TGCGCCAGCAGCTTGGCCTCGACCCGGGGATCTGGAAACACCATATATTTT.

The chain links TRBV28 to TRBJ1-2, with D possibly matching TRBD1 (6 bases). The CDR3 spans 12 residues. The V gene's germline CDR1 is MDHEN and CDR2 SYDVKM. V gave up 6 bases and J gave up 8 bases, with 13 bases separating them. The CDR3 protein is CASRGGAGGYTF. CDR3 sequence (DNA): TGTGCCAGCAGGGGGGGGGCCGGGGGCTACACCTTC.

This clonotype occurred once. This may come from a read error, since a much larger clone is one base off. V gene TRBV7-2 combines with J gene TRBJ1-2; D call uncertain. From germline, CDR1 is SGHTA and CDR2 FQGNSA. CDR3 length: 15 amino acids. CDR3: CAGSPGSDPEYGYTF. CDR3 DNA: TGTGCCGGCAGCCCCGGATCCGATCCTGAGTATGGCTACACCTTC.

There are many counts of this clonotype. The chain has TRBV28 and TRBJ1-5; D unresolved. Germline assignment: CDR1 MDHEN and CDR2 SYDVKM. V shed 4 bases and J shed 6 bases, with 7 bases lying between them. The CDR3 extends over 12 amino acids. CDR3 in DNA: TGTGCCAGCAGTTCTTACGGTCAGCCCCAGCATTTT. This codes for CASSSYGQPQHF.

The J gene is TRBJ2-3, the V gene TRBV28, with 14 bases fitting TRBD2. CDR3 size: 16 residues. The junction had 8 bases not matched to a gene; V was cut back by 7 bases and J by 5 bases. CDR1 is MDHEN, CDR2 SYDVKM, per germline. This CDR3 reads CASILKTSGRGDTQYF. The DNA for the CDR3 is TGTGCCAGCATCTTGAAGACTAGCGGGAGGGGAGATACGCAGTATTTT. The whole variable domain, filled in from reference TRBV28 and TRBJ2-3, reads DVKVTQSSRYLVKRTGEKVFLECVQDMDHENMFWYRQDPGLGLRLIYFSYDVKMKEKGDIPEGYSVSREKKERFSLILESASTNQTSMYLCASILKTSGRGDTQYFGPGTRLTVL.

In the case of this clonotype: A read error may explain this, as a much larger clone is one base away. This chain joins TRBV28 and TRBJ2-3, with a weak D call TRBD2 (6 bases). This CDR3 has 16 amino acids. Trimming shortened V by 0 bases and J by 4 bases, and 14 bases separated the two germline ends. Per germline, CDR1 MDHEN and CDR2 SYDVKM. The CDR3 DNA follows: TGTGCCAGCAGTTTATGGGGTAGCGGTCTCGCAGATACGCAGTATTTT. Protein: CASSLWGSGLADTQYF.